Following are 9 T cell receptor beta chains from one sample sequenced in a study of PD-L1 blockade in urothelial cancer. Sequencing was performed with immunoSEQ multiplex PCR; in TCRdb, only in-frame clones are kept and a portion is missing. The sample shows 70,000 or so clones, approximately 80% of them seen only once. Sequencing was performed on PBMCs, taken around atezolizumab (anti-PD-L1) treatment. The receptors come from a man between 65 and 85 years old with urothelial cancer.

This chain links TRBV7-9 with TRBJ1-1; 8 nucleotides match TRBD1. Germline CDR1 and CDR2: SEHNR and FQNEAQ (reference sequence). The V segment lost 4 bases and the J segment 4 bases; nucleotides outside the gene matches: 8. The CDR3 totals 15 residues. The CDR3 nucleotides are TGTGCCAGCAGCTCAACAGGGGGTTCGGGCACTGAAGCTTTCTTT. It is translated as CASSSTGGSGTEAFF.

Written as DNA, the CDR3 is TGTGCCAGCTCACCATCGGCAGGGGGGAACACCGGGGAGCTGTTTTTT. This codes for CASSPSAGGNTGELFF. V gene TRBV18 combines with J gene TRBJ2-2; 7 positions match TRBD1. V trimming: 2 bases; J trimming: 1 base; junction bases outside the gene matches: 4. The CDR3 extends over 16 amino acids. Germline assignment: CDR1 KGHSH and CDR2 LQKENI.

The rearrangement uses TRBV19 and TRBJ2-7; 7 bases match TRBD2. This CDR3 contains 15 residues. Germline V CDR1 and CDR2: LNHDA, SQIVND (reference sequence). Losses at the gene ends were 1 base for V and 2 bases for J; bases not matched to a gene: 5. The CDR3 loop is CASSIGEGGAYEQYF. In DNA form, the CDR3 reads TGTGCCAGTAGTATAGGGGAGGGAGGAGCCTACGAGCAGTACTTC.

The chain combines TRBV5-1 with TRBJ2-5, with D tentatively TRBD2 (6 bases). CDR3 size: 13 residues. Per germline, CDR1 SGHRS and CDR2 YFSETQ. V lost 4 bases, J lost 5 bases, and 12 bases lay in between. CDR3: CASSGRRDETQYF. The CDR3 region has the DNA TGCGCCAGCAGCGGGAGGAGAGATGAGACCCAGTACTTC.

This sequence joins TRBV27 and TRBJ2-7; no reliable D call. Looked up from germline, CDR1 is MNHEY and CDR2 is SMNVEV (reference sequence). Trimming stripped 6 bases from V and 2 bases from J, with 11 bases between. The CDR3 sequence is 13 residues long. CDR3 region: CASSPLPAYEQYF. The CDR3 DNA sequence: TGTGCCAGCAGCCCCCTCCCGGCCTACGAGCAGTACTTC.

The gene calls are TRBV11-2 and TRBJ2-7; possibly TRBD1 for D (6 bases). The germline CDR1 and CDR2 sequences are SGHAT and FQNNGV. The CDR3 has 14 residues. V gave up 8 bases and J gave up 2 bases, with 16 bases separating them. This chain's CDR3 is CASRSLSGAYEQYF. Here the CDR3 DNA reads TGTGCCAGCCGCAGCTTATCAGGGGCCTACGAGCAGTACTTC.

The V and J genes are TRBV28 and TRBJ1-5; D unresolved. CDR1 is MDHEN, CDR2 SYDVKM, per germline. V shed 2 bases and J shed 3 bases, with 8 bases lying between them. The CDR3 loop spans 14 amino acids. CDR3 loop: CASSLGGLNQPQHF. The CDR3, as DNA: TGTGCCAGCAGTTTAGGCGGGCTCAATCAGCCCCAGCATTTT. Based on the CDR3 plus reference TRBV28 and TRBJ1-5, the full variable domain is DVKVTQSSRYLVKRTGEKVFLECVQDMDHENMFWYRQDPGLGLRLIYFSYDVKMKEKGDIPEGYSVSREKKERFSLILESASTNQTSMYLCASSLGGLNQPQHFGDGTRLSIL.

The CDR3 DNA follows: TGCGCCAGCAGCTTCAGGGTTTCGGGGGTTGCGGCTAATGAAAAACTGTTTTTT. It encodes CASSFRVSGVAANEKLFF. The chain combines TRBV5-1 with TRBJ1-4; D possibly corresponds to TRBD1 (5 bases). Trimming removed 2 bases from V and 3 bases from J, with 20 bases in between. Germline CDR1 and CDR2: SGHRS and YFSETQ. This CDR3 is built from 18 residues.

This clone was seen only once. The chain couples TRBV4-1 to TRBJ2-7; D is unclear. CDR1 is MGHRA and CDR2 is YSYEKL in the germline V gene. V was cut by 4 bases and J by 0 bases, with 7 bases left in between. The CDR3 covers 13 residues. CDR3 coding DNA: TGCGCCAGCAGCCGTCACAGCTCCTACGAGCAGTACTTC. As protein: CASSRHSSYEQYF.